This is a list of T cell receptor beta chains from one sample in a study of cytomegalovirus exposure and HLA in healthy donors. Data came from immunoSEQ multiplex PCR; TCRdb stores just in-frame clones and leaves some out. This sample has some 170,000 clones, with 75% to 85% found just once. Sequencing used PBMCs. The receptors originated from a man aged 50 to 60 in good health and CMV-seropositive. CDR3s include the opening cysteine and the closing phenylalanine or tryptophan. D genes are given only for firm matches. Expanded clones get a size class; other rows say once, few or many, or leave the size out.

CASSLEGVGGYTF TGTGCCAGCAGCTTGGAGGGGGTGGGTGGCTACACCTTC TRBJ1-2 . . TRBV5-4
CASNRIQDIYEQYF TGTGCCAGCAACCGGATCCAGGACATCTACGAGCAGTACTTC TRBJ2-7 . . TRBV28
CASSSPGLAGWGETQYF TGTGCCAGCAGCTCACCGGGACTAGCGGGGTGGGGAGAGACCCAGTACTTC TRBJ2-5 . TRBD2 TRBV5-4
CASSTTTGGNWGETQYF TGTGCCAGTAGTACGACTACAGGGGGCAACTGGGGAGAGACCCAGTACTTC TRBJ2-5 . TRBD1 TRBV19
CASSLGQQVSPLHF TGTGCCAGCAGTTTGGGACAGCAAGTTTCACCCCTCCACTTT TRBJ1-6 . TRBD1 TRBV6-5
CASRTQGDTEAFF TGCGCCAGCAGGACGCAGGGCGACACTGAAGCTTTCTTT TRBJ1-1 . . TRBV10-2
CASSPARTRSQETQYF TGTGCCAGTAGTCCAGCTCGGACACGCTCACAAGAGACCCAGTACTTC TRBJ2-5 . . TRBV19
CASSPGLYYEQYF TGTGCCAGTAGTCCCGGACTATACTACGAGCAGTACTTC TRBJ2-7 . . TRBV19
CASSLGDRGGYQYF TGCGCCAGCAGCTTGGGTGACAGGGGTGGTTATCAGTACTTC TRBJ2-4 . TRBD1 TRBV5-1
CASSGTGDYEQYF TGTGCCAGCAGCGGGACAGGGGACTACGAGCAGTACTTC TRBJ2-7 . TRBD1 TRBV9
CASSLEEIGELFF TGCGCCAGCAGCTTGGAGGAGATCGGGGAGCTGTTTTTT TRBJ2-2 . . TRBV5-1
CASSSRQGLGEKLFF TGTGCCAGCAGCTCAAGACAGGGGTTGGGTGAAAAACTGTTTTTT TRBJ1-4 . TRBD1 TRBV7-2
CASSVLPGPSHEQFF TGTGCCAGTAGTGTATTACCGGGTCCTTCCCATGAGCAGTTCTTC TRBJ2-1 . . TRBV19
CASSPRGQGKRPPNEQYF TGTGCCAGCAGCCCTAGAGGCCAGGGTAAGAGGCCCCCTAACGAGCAGTACTTC TRBJ2-7 . . TRBV7-6
CASSVAQTATDSGNTIYF TGTGCCAGCAGCGTAGCCCAGACAGCTACCGACTCTGGAAACACCATATATTTT TRBJ1-3 . . TRBV9
CASSPTDEKLFF TGTGCCAGCAGCCCTACAGATGAAAAACTGTTTTTT TRBJ1-4 . . TRBV7-8
CAWSGGLPPYEQYF TGTGCCTGGAGTGGGGGACTGCCCCCCTACGAGCAGTACTTC TRBJ2-7 . . TRBV30
CASGSGTGSTDTQYF TGTGCTAGTGGGTCCGGGACAGGGAGCACAGATACGCAGTATTTT TRBJ2-3 . TRBD1 TRBV12-5
CASSSASGGTPQNIQYF TGTGCCAGTAGTTCTGCTAGCGGGGGGACGCCGCAAAACATTCAGTACTTC TRBJ2-4 . TRBD2 TRBV19
CASREGGLTRDTQYF TGTGCCAGCCGCGAGGGGGGACTAACGCGAGATACGCAGTATTTT TRBJ2-3 . . TRBV18
CASSPTGTGGFLAAPQHF TGTGCCAGCAGTCCGACCGGGACAGGGGGCTTTTTGGCAGCGCCCCAGCATTTT TRBJ1-5 . TRBD1 TRBV28
CASSFIAGGYNEQFF TGCGCCAGCAGCTTCATAGCGGGAGGGTACAATGAGCAGTTCTTC TRBJ2-1 few TRBD2 TRBV5-1
CASSGQRGRDTQYF TGTGCCAGCAGCGGCCAGCGGGGGAGGGATACGCAGTATTTT TRBJ2-3 . TRBD2 TRBV11-2
CASKFGTGGSIATNEKLFF TGTGCCAGCAAGTTTGGGACAGGGGGCTCGATTGCAACTAATGAAAAACTGTTTTTT TRBJ1-4 . TRBD1 TRBV2
CASSFAQHEPPAVF TGTGCCAGCTCGTTCGCACAACACGAGCCGCCCGCGGTCTTC TRBJ2-1 . . TRBV6-5
CASSSPHGSAYGYTF TGTGCCAGCAGTTCCCCTCATGGTAGCGCCTATGGCTACACCTTC TRBJ1-2 . . TRBV28
CASSLTEGYGYTF TGTGCCAGCAGCTTGACTGAGGGTTATGGCTACACCTTC TRBJ1-2 few . TRBV5-5